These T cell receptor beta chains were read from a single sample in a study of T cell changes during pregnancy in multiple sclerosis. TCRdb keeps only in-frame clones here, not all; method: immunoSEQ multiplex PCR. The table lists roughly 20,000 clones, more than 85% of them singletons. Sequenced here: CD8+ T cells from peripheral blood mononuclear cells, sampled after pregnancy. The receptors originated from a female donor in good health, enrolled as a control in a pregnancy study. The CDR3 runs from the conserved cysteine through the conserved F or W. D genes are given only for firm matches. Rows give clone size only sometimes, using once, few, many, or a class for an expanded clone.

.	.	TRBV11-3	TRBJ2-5	TGTGCCAGCAGCCCAGTGCAGGGAGGCCAAGAGACCCAGTACTTC	CASSPVQGGQETQYF
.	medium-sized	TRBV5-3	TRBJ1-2	TGTGCCCCAAGTTTGGGTGGGCACTATGGCTACACCTTC	CAPSLGGHYGYTF
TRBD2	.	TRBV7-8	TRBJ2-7	TGTGCCAGCAGCCCCATAGCGGGACTGACCTACGAGCAGTACTTC	CASSPIAGLTYEQYF
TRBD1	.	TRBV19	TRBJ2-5	TGTGCCAGTAGTCCGAGTCGGGGCAGGGGGCTTGAGACCCAGTACTTC	CASSPSRGRGLETQYF
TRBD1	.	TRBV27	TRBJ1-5	TGTGCCAGCAGTGGAGGGGGCTTTGGGAACCAGCCCCAGCATTTT	CASSGGGFGNQPQHF
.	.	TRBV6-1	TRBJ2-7	TGTGCCAGCAGTGAAACTAGCTACGAGCAGTACTTC	CASSETSYEQYF
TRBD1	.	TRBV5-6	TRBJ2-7	TGTGCCAGCCTACAGGGGCCACAGGGTATCGAGCAGTACTTC	CASLQGPQGIEQYF
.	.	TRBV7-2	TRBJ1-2	TGTGCCAGCAGCCCTGGGAGGGTTGACTATGGCTACACCTTC	CASSPGRVDYGYTF
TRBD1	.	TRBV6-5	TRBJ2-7	TGTGCCAGCAGTATACAGGGGATCTCCTACGAGCAGTACTTC	CASSIQGISYEQYF
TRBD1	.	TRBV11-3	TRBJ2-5	TGTGCCAGCAGCCAAAGACAGGGTGAAGAGACCCAGTACTTC	CASSQRQGEETQYF
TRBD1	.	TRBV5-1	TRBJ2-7	TGCGCCAGCAGCCAGGACAGGGTGTCCTACGAGCAGTACTTC	CASSQDRVSYEQYF
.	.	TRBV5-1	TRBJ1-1	TGCGCCAGCAGCTCGACCTCAGGGGATCGCGAAGCTTTCTTT	CASSSTSGDREAFF
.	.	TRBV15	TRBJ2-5	TGTGCCACCAGCAGAGATAGGTTAGCGACTGAGACCCAGTACTTC	CATSRDRLATETQYF
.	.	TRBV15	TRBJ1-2	TGTGCCACCAGCAGAGATTCGGGGGTCTCGGCCTATGGCTACACCTTC	CATSRDSGVSAYGYTF
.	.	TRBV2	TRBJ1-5	TGTGCCAGCAGTGTTCCGGATCAGCCCCAGCATTTT	CASSVPDQPQHF
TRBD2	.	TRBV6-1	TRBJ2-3	TGTGCCAGCAGTGAAGGGGGGACTAGCGGGCCCGTTGGAGATACGCAGTATTTT	CASSEGGTSGPVGDTQYF
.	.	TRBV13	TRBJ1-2	TGTGCCAGCAGCTCGGGCAGGGGAAATGGCTACACCTTC	CASSSGRGNGYTF
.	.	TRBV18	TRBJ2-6	TGTGCCAGCTCACCCTCGGACAGAGACTCTGGGGCCAACGTCCTGACTTTC	CASSPSDRDSGANVLTF
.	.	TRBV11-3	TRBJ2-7	TGTGCCAGCAGCCTTACCGGGACTTTGAGCTCCTACGAGCAGTACTTC	CASSLTGTLSSYEQYF
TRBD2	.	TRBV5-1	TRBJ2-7	TGCGCCAGCAGCTTGGGCGGGGGCGAGCAGTACTTC	CASSLGGGEQYF
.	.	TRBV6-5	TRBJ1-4	TGTGCCAGCAGTTACTCGGTCAGGGCTGATGAAAAACTGTTTTTT	CASSYSVRADEKLFF
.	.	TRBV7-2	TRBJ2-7	TGTGCCAGCAGCCTCCCGGGTGCCTACTACGAGCAGTACTTC	CASSLPGAYYEQYF
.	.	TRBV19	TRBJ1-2	TGTGCCAGTAGTGCAGCGGGGGGCGACTATGGCTACACCTTC	CASSAAGGDYGYTF
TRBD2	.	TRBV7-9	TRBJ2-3	TGTGCCAGCAGCTTAGGGACTAGCGGGGGGTGGGTAGATACGCAGTATTTT	CASSLGTSGGWVDTQYF
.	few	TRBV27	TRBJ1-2	TGTGCCAGCGCAACGGGAGGGAAAGGCTACACCTTC	CASATGGKGYTF